The rows below give T cell receptor beta chains drawn from one sample of a study of tumor and adjacent non-tumor tissue in lung cancer. TCRdb fed the multiplex PCR reads into MiXCR, producing one record per CDR3 protein. The data show about 98,000 distinct CDR3 sequences, 80% seen once. The source material was distant non-tumor lung tissue. The receptors shown here come from a man aged 55 to 70 with small cell lung cancer. Each CDR3 is given with its conserved first and last residue. Fields, in order: D gene, V gene, clone size, J gene, CDR3 DNA, CDR3 protein. D genes are given only for firm matches. Only part of the rows carry a size: once, few, many, or a class if the clone is expanded.

.,TRBV9,.,TRBJ2-3,TGTGCCAGCAGCATTAGGCCCAGCCGGGGCACAGATACGCAGTATTTT,CASSIRPSRGTDTQYF
TRBD1,TRBV11-3,once,TRBJ2-7,TGTGCCAGTAGCTACCGGGACAGGGATTCCCACGAGCAGTACTTC,CASSYRDRDSHEQYF
.,TRBV10-2,.,TRBJ2-2,TGCCCCAGCAGTGCTAGCATATCCACCGGTGAGCTGTTTTTT,CPSSASISTGELFF
.,TRBV11-2,.,TRBJ2-1,TGTGCCAGCAGCTCAGACGCAGGGTTGGTTCAGCAGTTCTTC,CASSSDAGLVQQFF
TRBD2,TRBV15,.,TRBJ2-1,TGTGCCACCGGGGGGACTAGCGGGAGTTATGAGCAGTTCTTC,CATGGTSGSYEQFF
TRBD1,TRBV12-3/TRBV12-4,.,TRBJ2-4,TGTGCCAGCAGTCAGGGGGTCAGAAACATTCAGTACTTC,CASSQGVRNIQYF
.,TRBV4-2,.,TRBJ2-2,TGTGCCAGCGGCCAAGATCTGAGGACCAACACCGGGGGACTGTTTTTC,CASGQDLRTNTGGLFF
.,TRBV11-3,.,TRBJ2-3,TGTGCCAGCAGCTTTGTCTCGGGGTCTAGCACAGATAGTCAGTATTTT,CASSFVSGSSTDSQYF
.,TRBV4-1,.,TRBJ1-5,TGCACCAGCAGCCAGGGGATGTCTCACCCCCAACATTTT,CTSSQGMSHPQHF
TRBD1,TRBV6-6,many,TRBJ1-3,TGTGCCAGCAGTTGGGACAGGGCTGGAAACACCATATATTTT,CASSWDRAGNTIYF
.,TRBV20-1,many,TRBJ1-5,TGCAGTGCTAGAGATTTAGTAGGAGGCAATCAGCCCCAGCATTTT,CSARDLVGGNQPQHF
TRBD2,TRBV5-4,.,TRBJ2-2,TGTGCCGGCAGCCTCGGGACTAGCTGGACCTTATACACCGGGGAGCTGTTTTTT,CAGSLGTSWTLYTGELFF
.,TRBV11-2,.,TRBJ2-3,TGTGACAGCAGCTTAGGTAGAGTTGGTACAGATACGCAGTATTTT,CDSSLGRVGTDTQYF
TRBD1,TRBV6-1,.,TRBJ2-2,TGTGCCGGCAGTGTTGGGACAGGGGTAGCAGGCGGGGAGCTGTCTTTT,CAGSVGTGVAGGELSF
.,TRBV5-1,.,TRBJ2-2,TGCGCCAGCAGCCCCCTGGGGTCGAACACCGGGGAGTTGTTTTTT,CASSPLGSNTGELFF
.,TRBV30,many,TRBJ1-1,TGTGCCTGGAGCGTGGGGGACACTGAAGCTTTCTTT,CAWSVGDTEAFF
.,TRBV6-1,many,TRBJ2-1,TGTGCCAGCCTCCAACCGACATACAATGAGCAGTTCTTC,CASLQPTYNEQFF
.,TRBV11-3,.,TRBJ2-5,TGTGCCAGCAGCTTACATCTACAAGAGACCCAGTACTTC,CASSLHLQETQYF
.,TRBV21-1,.,TRBJ1-2,TGTGCCAGTAGCAAGTACCCAGGGCTTAACTATGGCTACACCTTC,CASSKYPGLNYGYTF
.,TRBV6-1,.,TRBJ1-5,TGTACCAGCAGTACTTGGAAGGGCATGAATCAGCCCCAGCATTTT,CTSSTWKGMNQPQHF
TRBD2,TRBV11-2,many,TRBJ2-3,TGTGCCAGCAGCCCTAGCGGGCGGTTAGATACGCAGTATTTT,CASSPSGRLDTQYF
.,TRBV6-1,.,TRBJ2-3,TGTGCCAGCAGCTCCCCAGGGGCGGGACTCTTGGGATCTGAGCAGCAGTATTTT,CASSSPGAGLLGSEQQYF
.,TRBV7-9,.,TRBJ2-7,TGTGCCAGCAGCCAAGGGGCCGATAGCTCCTACGAGCAGTACTTC,CASSQGADSSYEQYF
.,TRBV5-4,.,TRBJ1-5,TGTGCCAGCAGCTTTGACATTAATGAGCCCCAGCATTTT,CASSFDINEPQHF
TRBD2,TRBV6-5,.,TRBJ2-3,TGTGCCAGCAAGGCTAGCGGGAATAGGGATACGCACTATTTT,CASKASGNRDTHYF
.,TRBV12-3/TRBV12-4,.,TRBJ2-3,TGTGCCAGTAAAATTGATGGCACCACAGATACGCAGTATTTT,CASKIDGTTDTQYF
.,TRBV4-2,.,TRBJ2-2,TGTGTCAGCAGTCAAGACCTGAGGGCCAACACCGGGGGGCTGTTTTTT,CVSSQDLRANTGGLFF
TRBD1,TRBV20-1,many,TRBJ1-4,TGCAGTGCTAGTTACAGGGGGACTAATGAAAAACTGTTTTTT,CSASYRGTNEKLFF
.,TRBV5-1,.,TRBJ2-5,TGCCTCAGCAGCATACAAGAGACCCAGTACTTC,CLSSIQETQYF
.,TRBV6-2/TRBV6-3,.,TRBJ2-7,TGTGCCGGCGGGTTGCAGCGGACCACCTATGAGCAGTACTTC,CAGGLQRTTYEQYF
TRBD2,TRBV10-3,.,TRBJ2-5,TGTGCCGTCAGCATAGCGGGAGAGGAGATCCAGTACTTT,CAVSIAGEEIQYF
.,TRBV20-1,many,TRBJ1-1,TGCAGTGCTAGGGGCAGGGACACTGAAGCTTTCTTT,CSARGRDTEAFF
TRBD2,TRBV6-6,many,TRBJ2-1,TGTGCCAGCAGTGCCTCAAGCGGGAGGTTCTACAATGAGCAGTTCTTC,CASSASSGRFYNEQFF
.,TRBV5-4,.,TRBJ1-5,TGTGTCAGCAGCTTACCTAATCATCCCCAGCATTTT,CVSSLPNHPQHF
.,TRBV29-1,.,TRBJ1-1,TGCAGCGTTCTTACAGGATCAGGGCACAGTGAAGCTTTCTTT,CSVLTGSGHSEAFF
TRBD2,TRBV12-3/TRBV12-4,.,TRBJ2-3,TGTGCCAGCAGACGAAGTACGACTAGCGGAGGCACAGATACGCAGTATTTT,CASRRSTTSGGTDTQYF
TRBD2,TRBV5-6,.,TRBJ2-2,TGTGTCAGCAGCAATCTTCTAGCGGGAGGCAACACCGGGGAACTGTTTTTT,CVSSNLLAGGNTGELFF
.,TRBV11-3,.,TRBJ1-1,TGTGCCAGCATCTTCCACATACAAGGGGACGCTTTCTTT,CASIFHIQGDAFF
.,TRBV4-1,.,TRBJ1-5,TGCGCCAGCAGCCAAGATGTCATGCCTACTCAGTCCCAGCATTTT,CASSQDVMPTQSQHF
TRBD1,TRBV6-5,.,TRBJ1-6,TGTCACAGCAGTTACTCGCTGGACAGGGGAGGTTCACCCCTCCACTTT,CHSSYSLDRGGSPLHF
TRBD1,TRBV29-1,.,TRBJ2-3,TGCTGCGTTGCCGGGACAGAGAGCATAGATACGCAGTATTTT,CCVAGTESIDTQYF
TRBD2,TRBV5-1,.,TRBJ2-1,TGCGCCAGCAGCTTCGGGACTAGCGGGAGTGGGGAGCACTTCTTC,CASSFGTSGSGEHFF
.,TRBV29-1,.,TRBJ2-1,TGCAATGTCGCTAGCGCGAATGAGCAGTTCTTC,CNVASANEQFF
TRBD2,TRBV29-1,few,TRBJ2-2,TGCAGCGTTGTGGCGGGAGCCACGGACACCGGGGAGCTGTTTTTT,CSVVAGATDTGELFF
.,TRBV4-2,.,TRBJ2-7,TGTGGCAGCAGCCTACTACAGGGTGTTTACGACGAGCAGTACTTC,CGSSLLQGVYDEQYF
.,TRBV20-1,many,TRBJ1-1,TGCGCTGGACAGAGGGCCGTCAACACTGAAGCTTTCTTT,CAGQRAVNTEAFF
.,TRBV11-1,.,TRBJ2-1,TGTACCAGCAGCTTAGTGGCGGCATCTTACAATGAGCAGTTCTTC,CTSSLVAASYNEQFF
.,TRBV13,.,TRBJ1-6,TGTACCAACAGCCAAAACGACGGAAGCTCCTATAACTCACCCCTACACTTT,CTNSQNDGSSYNSPLHF
.,TRBV20-1,.,TRBJ1-1,TGCAGTGTTCTGGAACAGGGTGGCATTGAAGCTTTCTTT,CSVLEQGGIEAFF
.,TRBV5-8,.,TRBJ2-3,TGTGCCAGCAGCCCCTGTGGTGAGCGGCAGGGCCACGATACGCAGTATTTT,CASSPCGERQGHDTQYF
TRBD2,TRBV24-1,many,TRBJ2-6,TGTGCCACCAGTGATTACATAGCGGGAGGATCCGGGGCCAACGTCCTGACTTTC,CATSDYIAGGSGANVLTF
.,TRBV29-1,.,TRBJ1-1,TGCAGCGGAACAGGGCGAGGGAACACTGAAGCTCTCTTT,CSGTGRGNTEALF
.,TRBV5-1,.,TRBJ2-3,TGCGCCAGCAGCTTCGGAGGTTGGGTAGACACGCAGTATTTT,CASSFGGWVDTQYF
.,TRBV20-1,many,TRBJ2-7,TGCAGTGCTTCCCATCCGTCTAGCGTAAGGAGGGGCGAGCAGTACTTC,CSASHPSSVRRGEQYF
.,TRBV11-2,medium-sized,TRBJ2-1,TGTGCCAGCAGCCTTAGGGCGGATAGCTCCTACAATGAGCAGTTCTTC,CASSLRADSSYNEQFF
.,TRBV10-1,.,TRBJ2-3,TGCGCCACCGGGGACGAGGGAGAGAGAGATACGCAGTATTTT,CATGDEGERDTQYF
.,TRBV24-1,many,TRBJ1-2,TGTGCCACCTCAGGGAATCACTATGGCTACACCTTC,CATSGNHYGYTF
TRBD2,TRBV11-3,large,TRBJ2-3,TGTGCCAGCAGTCAGCGGGAGGAGTGGGATACGCAGTATTTT,CASSQREEWDTQYF
.,TRBV2,many,TRBJ1-5,TGTGCCAGCAGTGAACGGAGGGGTTCAGGCGGGAATCAGCCCCAGCATTTT,CASSERRGSGGNQPQHF